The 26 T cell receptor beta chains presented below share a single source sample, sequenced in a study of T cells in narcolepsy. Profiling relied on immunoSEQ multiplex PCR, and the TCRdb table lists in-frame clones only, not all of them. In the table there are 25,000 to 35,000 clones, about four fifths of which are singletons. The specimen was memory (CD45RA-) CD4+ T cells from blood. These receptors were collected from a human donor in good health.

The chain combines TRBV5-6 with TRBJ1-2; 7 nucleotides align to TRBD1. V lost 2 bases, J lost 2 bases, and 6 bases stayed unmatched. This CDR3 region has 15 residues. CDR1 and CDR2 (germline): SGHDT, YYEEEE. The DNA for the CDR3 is TGTGCCAGCAGCTTATACAACAGGGGAAACTATGGCTACACCTTC. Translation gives CASSLYNRGNYGYTF.

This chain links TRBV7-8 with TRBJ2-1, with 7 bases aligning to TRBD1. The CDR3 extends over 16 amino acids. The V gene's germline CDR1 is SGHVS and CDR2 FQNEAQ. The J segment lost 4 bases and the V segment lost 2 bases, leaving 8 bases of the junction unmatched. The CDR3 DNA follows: TGTGCCAGCAGCTTAACGGGACAGTGGGTTTACAATGAGCAGTTCTTC. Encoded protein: CASSLTGQWVYNEQFF.

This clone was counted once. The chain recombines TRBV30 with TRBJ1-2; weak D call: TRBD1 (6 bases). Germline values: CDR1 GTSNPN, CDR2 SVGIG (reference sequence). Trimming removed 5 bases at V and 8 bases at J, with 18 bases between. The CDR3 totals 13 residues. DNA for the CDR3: TGTGCCTGGGCCGGGATGGGGGCGGGGGGCTACACCTTC. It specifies CAWAGMGAGGYTF.

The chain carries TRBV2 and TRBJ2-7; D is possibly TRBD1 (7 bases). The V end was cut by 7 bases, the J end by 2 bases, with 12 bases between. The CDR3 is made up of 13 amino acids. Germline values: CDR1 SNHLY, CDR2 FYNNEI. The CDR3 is CASTRGVTYEQYV. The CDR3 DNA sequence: TGTGCCAGCACCAGGGGGGTGACCTACGAGCAGTACGTC.

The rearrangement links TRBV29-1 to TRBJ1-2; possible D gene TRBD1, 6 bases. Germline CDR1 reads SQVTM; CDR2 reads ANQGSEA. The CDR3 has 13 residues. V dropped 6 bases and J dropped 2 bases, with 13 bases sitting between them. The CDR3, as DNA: TGCAGCGTGGACAAAACAGGGAACTATGGCTACACCTTC. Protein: CSVDKTGNYGYTF.

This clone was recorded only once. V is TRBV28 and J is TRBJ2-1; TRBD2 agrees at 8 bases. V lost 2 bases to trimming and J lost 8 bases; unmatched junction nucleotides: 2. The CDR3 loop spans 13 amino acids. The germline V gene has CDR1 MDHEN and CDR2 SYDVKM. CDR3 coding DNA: TGTGCCAGCAGTTTAATAGCGGGATATGAGCAGTTCTTC. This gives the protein CASSLIAGYEQFF.

The CDR3 spells CASSPQTVTNTGELFF. The CDR3 DNA follows: TGTGCCAGCAGTCCACAGACAGTGACGAACACCGGGGAGCTGTTTTTT. This chain links TRBV21-1 with TRBJ2-2; the table calls TRBD1, which could not be checked here. TRBV21-1 is recorded as a pseudogene. The CDR3 covers 16 residues.

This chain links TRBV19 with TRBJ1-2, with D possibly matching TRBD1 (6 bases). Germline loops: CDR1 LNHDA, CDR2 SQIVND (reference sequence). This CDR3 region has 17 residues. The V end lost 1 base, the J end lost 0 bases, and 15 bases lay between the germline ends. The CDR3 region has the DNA TGTGCCAGTAGTATAGGGACAGCAAGCATAACTAACTATGGCTACACCTTC. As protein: CASSIGTASITNYGYTF.

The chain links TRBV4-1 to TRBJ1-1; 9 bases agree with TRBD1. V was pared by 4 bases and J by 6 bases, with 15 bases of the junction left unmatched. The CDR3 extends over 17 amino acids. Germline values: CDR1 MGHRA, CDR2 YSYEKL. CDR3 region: CASSPYRGRDELSEAFF. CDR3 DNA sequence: TGCGCCAGCAGCCCCTACAGGGGGCGCGATGAATTGTCTGAAGCTTTCTTT.

CDR3 amino acids: CASTLAGYEQYF. DNA of the CDR3: TGTGCCAGCACGCTAGCGGGCTACGAGCAGTACTTC. V is TRBV7-2 and J is TRBJ2-7, with TRBD2 identical over 8 bases. The CDR3 consists of 12 residues. From germline, CDR1 is SGHTA and CDR2 FQGNSA. V was pared by 7 bases and J by 3 bases, with 2 bases of the junction left unmatched.

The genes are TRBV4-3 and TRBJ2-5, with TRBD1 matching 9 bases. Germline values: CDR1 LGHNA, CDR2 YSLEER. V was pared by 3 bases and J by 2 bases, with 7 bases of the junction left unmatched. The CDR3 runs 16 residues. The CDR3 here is CASSQGMTGGQETQYF. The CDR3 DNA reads TGCGCCAGCAGCCAGGGTATGACAGGGGGACAAGAGACCCAGTACTTC.

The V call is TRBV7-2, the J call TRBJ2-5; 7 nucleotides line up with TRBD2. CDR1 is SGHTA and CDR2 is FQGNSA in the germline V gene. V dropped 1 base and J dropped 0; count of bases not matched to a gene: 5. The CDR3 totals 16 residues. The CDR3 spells CASSLGTSGYQETQYF. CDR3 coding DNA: TGTGCCAGCAGCTTAGGGACTAGTGGCTACCAAGAGACCCAGTACTTC.

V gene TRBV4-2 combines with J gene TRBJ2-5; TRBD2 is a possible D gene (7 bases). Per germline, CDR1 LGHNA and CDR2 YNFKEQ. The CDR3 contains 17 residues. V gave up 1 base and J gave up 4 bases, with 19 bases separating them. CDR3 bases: TGTGCCAGCAGCCAAGCCTCTAGGGGGGGGGTCTTAGAGACCCAGTACTTC. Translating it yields CASSQASRGGVLETQYF.

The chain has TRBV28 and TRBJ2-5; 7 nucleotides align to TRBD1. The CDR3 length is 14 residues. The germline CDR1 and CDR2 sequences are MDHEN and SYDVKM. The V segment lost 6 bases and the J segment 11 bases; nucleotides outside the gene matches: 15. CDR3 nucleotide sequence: TGTGCCAGCAGCCGACGGACAGGATTCGGGGAGCAGTACTTC. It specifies CASSRRTGFGEQYF.

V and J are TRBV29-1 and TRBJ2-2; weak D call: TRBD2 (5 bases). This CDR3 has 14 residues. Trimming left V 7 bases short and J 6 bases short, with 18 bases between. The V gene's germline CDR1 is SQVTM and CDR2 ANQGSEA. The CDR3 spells CSASEGPDAGELFF. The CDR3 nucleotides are TGCAGCGCTTCCGAGGGCCCCGACGCCGGGGAGCTGTTTTTT.

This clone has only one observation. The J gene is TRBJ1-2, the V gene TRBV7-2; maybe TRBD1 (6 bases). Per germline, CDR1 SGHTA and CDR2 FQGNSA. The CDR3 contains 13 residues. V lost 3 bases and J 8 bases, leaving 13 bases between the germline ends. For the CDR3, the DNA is TGTGCCAGCAGCTTGCGGGGGCCACAAGGCTACACCTTC. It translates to CASSLRGPQGYTF.

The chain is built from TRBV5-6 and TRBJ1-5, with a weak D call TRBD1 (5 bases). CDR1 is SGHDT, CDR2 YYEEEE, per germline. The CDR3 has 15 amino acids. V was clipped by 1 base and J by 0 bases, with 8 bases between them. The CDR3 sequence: CASSLRGVSNQPQHF. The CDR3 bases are TGTGCCAGCAGCTTGCGGGGGGTTAGCAATCAGCCCCAGCATTTT.

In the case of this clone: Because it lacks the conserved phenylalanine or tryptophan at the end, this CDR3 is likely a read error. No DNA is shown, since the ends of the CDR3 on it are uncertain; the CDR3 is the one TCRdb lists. The CDR3 region is CASSQVSPDRRPFV. The rearrangement uses TRBV18 and TRBJ1-1; the table gives TRBD1 as D, unverified against the DNA. Germline V gives CDR1 KGHSH, CDR2 LQKENI. 14 amino acids form the CDR3, both terminal residues included.

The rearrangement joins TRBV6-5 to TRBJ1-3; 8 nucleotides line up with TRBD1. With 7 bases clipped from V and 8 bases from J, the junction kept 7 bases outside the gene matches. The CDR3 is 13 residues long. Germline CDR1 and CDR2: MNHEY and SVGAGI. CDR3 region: CASNPTGEDTIYF. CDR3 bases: TGTGCCAGCAACCCGACAGGGGAGGACACCATATATTTT.

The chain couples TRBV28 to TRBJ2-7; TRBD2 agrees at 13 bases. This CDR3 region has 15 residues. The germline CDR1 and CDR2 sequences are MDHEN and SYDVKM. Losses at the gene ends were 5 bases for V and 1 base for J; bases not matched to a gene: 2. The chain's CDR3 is CASSRTSGGSYEQYV. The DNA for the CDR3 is TGTGCCAGCAGTCGGACTAGCGGGGGTTCCTACGAGCAGTACGTC.

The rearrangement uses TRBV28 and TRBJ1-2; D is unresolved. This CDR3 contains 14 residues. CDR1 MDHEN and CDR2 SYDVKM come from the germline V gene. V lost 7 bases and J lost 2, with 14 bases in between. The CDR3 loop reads CASKQSTQNYGYTF. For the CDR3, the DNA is TGTGCCAGCAAGCAATCGACCCAGAACTATGGCTACACCTTC.

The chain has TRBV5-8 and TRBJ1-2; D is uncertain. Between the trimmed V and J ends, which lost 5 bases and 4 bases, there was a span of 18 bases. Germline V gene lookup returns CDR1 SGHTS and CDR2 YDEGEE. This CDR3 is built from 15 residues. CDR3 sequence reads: CASRQLPRKTYGYTF. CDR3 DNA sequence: TGTGCCAGCAGGCAACTTCCACGAAAGACCTATGGCTACACCTTC.

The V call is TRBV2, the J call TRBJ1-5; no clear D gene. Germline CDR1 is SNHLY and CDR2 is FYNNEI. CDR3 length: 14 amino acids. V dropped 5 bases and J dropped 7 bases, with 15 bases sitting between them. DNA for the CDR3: TGTGCCAGCAGTCAGGCCCAAGGAGGGCAGCCCCAGCATTTT. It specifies CASSQAQGGQPQHF.

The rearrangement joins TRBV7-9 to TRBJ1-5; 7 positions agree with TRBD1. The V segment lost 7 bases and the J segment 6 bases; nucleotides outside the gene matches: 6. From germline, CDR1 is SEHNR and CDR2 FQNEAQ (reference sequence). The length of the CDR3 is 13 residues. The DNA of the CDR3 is TGTGCCAGCAACGACAGGGAGACTCAGCCCCAGCATTTT. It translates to CASNDRETQPQHF.

The CDR3 reads CASSQGPASSNEKLFF. The CDR3 DNA is TGTGCCAGTAGTCAAGGTCCGGCGAGTAGTAATGAAAAACTGTTTTTT. This rearrangement joins TRBV19 to TRBJ1-4; D gene ambiguous. The germline V gene has CDR1 LNHDA and CDR2 SQIVND (reference sequence). The V gene lost 5 bases and the J gene lost 4 bases, with 17 bases spanning the gap. This CDR3 has 16 amino acids.

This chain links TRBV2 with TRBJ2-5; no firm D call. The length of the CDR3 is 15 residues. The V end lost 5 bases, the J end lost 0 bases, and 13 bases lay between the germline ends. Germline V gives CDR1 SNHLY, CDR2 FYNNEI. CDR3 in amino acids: CASSSWSRYQETQYF. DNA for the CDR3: TGTGCCAGCAGTTCTTGGAGCAGATACCAAGAGACCCAGTACTTC.